Below are 18 T cell receptor beta chains sequenced from a single sample in a study of OX40 agonist ivuxolimab in advanced cancers. Using immunoSEQ multiplex PCR, the repertoire was profiled, and TCRdb retains in-frame clones only, with some absent. The sample contains more than 25,000 clones, 80% to 95% of which appear only once. The sequences come from CD4+ or CD8+ T cells sorted from blood, collected in a trial of the OX40 agonist ivuxolimab. Receptor source: an adult with an advanced solid tumor such as melanoma, head and neck, liver or kidney cancer.

V and J are TRBV5-5 and TRBJ2-5; no clear D. Trimming removed 0 bases from V and 1 base from J, with 7 bases in between. Germline V gene sequence: CDR1 SGHKS, CDR2 YYEKEE (reference sequence). The CDR3 sequence is 14 residues long. The CDR3 DNA reads as TGTGCCAGCAGCTTGGGGCAGTCCCAAGAGACCCAGTACTTC. Encoded protein: CASSLGQSQETQYF.

This clone has only a few counts. The rearrangement joins TRBV7-6 to TRBJ1-1; the D gene is possibly TRBD1 (5 bases). Trimming shortened V by 5 bases and J by 6 bases, and 13 bases separated the two germline ends. Germline loops: CDR1 SGHVS, CDR2 FNYEAQ. CDR3 length: 13 amino acids. The CDR3 protein is CASSPGFRSEAFF. The CDR3 nucleotides are TGTGCCAGCAGCCCAGGGTTTAGATCTGAAGCTTTCTTT.

The chain links TRBV12-2 to TRBJ2-2; the table calls TRBD2, which could not be checked here. TRBV12-2 has pseudogene status. The CDR3 runs 17 residues. The CDR3 region has the DNA TGTGCAAGTCGCTTAGCTGAGGGCGGGGGGAACACCGGGGAGCTGTTTTTT. As protein: CASRLAEGGGNTGELFF.

In DNA, the CDR3 is TGTGCCAGCAGCTTCTTATCTTCCGGATACGAGCAGTACTTC. Its translation is CASSFLSSGYEQYF. This rearrangement joins TRBV4-2 to TRBJ2-7, with unresolved D. There are 14 residues in the CDR3. Looked up from germline, CDR1 is LGHNA and CDR2 is YNFKEQ. The V gene lost 5 bases and the J gene lost 4 bases, with 15 bases spanning the gap.

The rearrangement uses TRBV27 and TRBJ1-5, with no clear D. V lost 4 bases to trimming and J lost 4 bases, with 8 bases between them. The V gene's germline CDR1 is MNHEY and CDR2 SMNVEV (reference sequence). The CDR3 loop spans 13 amino acids. CDR3 region: CASSSGRNQPQHF. The CDR3, as DNA: TGTGCCAGCAGTTCTGGGAGAAATCAGCCCCAGCATTTT.

This clone was seen only a few times. The rearrangement uses TRBV2 and TRBJ2-1, with D maybe TRBD2 (6 bases). This CDR3 spans 15 amino acids. CDR1 is SNHLY and CDR2 is FYNNEI in the germline V gene. The V gene lost 8 bases and the J gene lost 4 bases, with 18 bases spanning the gap. The DNA of the CDR3 is TGTGCCAGCTTTAGCTCCAGGCGGGGATACAATGAGCAGTTCTTC. Translated: CASFSSRRGYNEQFF.

The chain has TRBV2 and TRBJ1-1; D ambiguous. This CDR3 has 13 amino acids. From germline, CDR1 is SNHLY and CDR2 FYNNEI. This chain's CDR3 is CGRVGSGNTEAFF. The CDR3 nucleotides read TGTGGTAGGGTGGGGTCGGGGAACACTGAAGCTTTCTTT.

The chain joins TRBV7-6 to TRBJ1-1, with D unclear. Trimming took off 4 bases at V and 8 bases at J, with 8 bases between the two ends. The CDR3 is 11 amino acids. Germline V lookup: CDR1 SGHVS, CDR2 FNYEAQ. CDR3 sequence (DNA): TGTGCCAGCAGCTACCAGAGGGAAGCTTTCTTT. Amino acids: CASSYQREAFF.

CDR3 sequence: CASSSTLGTGNTGELFF. As DNA, the CDR3 is TGTGCCAGCAGCTCTACCCTAGGGACAGGGAACACCGGGGAGCTGTTTTTT. V gene TRBV11-3 combines with J gene TRBJ2-2; 8 nucleotides match TRBD1. The CDR3 has 17 amino acids. V shed 4 bases, J shed 1 base, and the junction held 8 bases outside the gene matches. Germline V gene lookup returns CDR1 SGHNT and CDR2 YENEEA.

V usage is TRBV7-6 and J usage is TRBJ2-3; D may be TRBD1 or TRBD2 (6 bases each). Trimming took off 2 bases at V and 2 bases at J, with 11 bases between the two ends. The germline V gene encodes CDR1 SGHVS and CDR2 FNYEAQ. The length of the CDR3 is 15 residues. CDR3 DNA: TGTGCCAGCAGCTTACTTTGGGGGGCCACAGATACGCAGTATTTT. This encodes CASSLLWGATDTQYF.

This chain connects TRBV7-9 to TRBJ2-7, with unresolved D. The V and J ends lost 2 bases and 2 bases respectively, with 10 bases between them. The CDR3 extends over 14 amino acids. CDR1 and CDR2 from the germline V gene are SEHNR and FQNEAQ (reference sequence). The CDR3 sequence is CASSLLGVTYEQYF. The CDR3 DNA reads as TGTGCCAGCAGCTTACTCGGCGTGACCTACGAGCAGTACTTC.

The chain joins TRBV5-1 to TRBJ1-1; D is undetermined. This CDR3 is built from 12 residues. Germline V gene data show CDR1 as SGHRS and CDR2 as YFSETQ. The V end was cut by 4 bases, the J end by 7 bases, with 11 bases between. DNA of the CDR3: TGCGCCAGCAGCCCGCGGGCGAATGAAGCTTTCTTT. Residues: CASSPRANEAFF.

The chain links TRBV6-5 to TRBJ1-2; D unclear. The V end lost 7 bases, the J end lost 0 bases, and 9 bases lay between the germline ends. The CDR3 loop spans 13 amino acids. Germline V gives CDR1 MNHEY, CDR2 SVGAGI. The chain's CDR3 is CASTPIANYGYTF. The CDR3 nucleotides read TGTGCCAGCACTCCGATAGCTAACTATGGCTACACCTTC.

This clone was recorded once. The chain is built from TRBV5-4 and TRBJ2-7; D possibly corresponds to TRBD2 (6 bases). Looked up from germline, CDR1 is SGHNT and CDR2 is YYREEE (reference sequence). V gave up 3 bases and J gave up 3 bases, with 10 bases separating them. This CDR3 has 13 amino acids. DNA of the CDR3: TGTGCCAGCAGCTGGGACTCGCTCTACGAGCAGTACTTC. Translating it yields CASSWDSLYEQYF.

The chain recombines TRBV30 with TRBJ2-7; 8 nucleotides align to TRBD2. This CDR3 spans 15 amino acids. The trim removed 3 bases at V and 1 base at J, leaving 8 bases unmatched. Germline lookup yields CDR1 GTSNPN and CDR2 SVGIG (reference sequence). The CDR3, as DNA: TGTGCCTGGAGGATGCGACTAGCGTTATCCTACGAGCAGTACTTC. This gives the protein CAWRMRLALSYEQYF.

The table lists this clone with a few counts. The chain recombines TRBV5-4 with TRBJ1-2, with D tentatively TRBD1 (5 bases). V lost 4 bases and J lost 0, with 16 bases in between. Germline CDR1 SGHNT, CDR2 YYREEE (reference sequence). This CDR3 region has 16 residues. The CDR3 bases are TGTGCCAGCAGCACCGGGGCCAACATCGCTAACTATGGCTACACCTTC. Translating gives CASSTGANIANYGYTF. Filled out from reference TRBV5-4 and TRBJ1-2, the complete variable domain reads ETGVTQSPTHLIKTRGQQVTLRCSSQSGHNTVSWYQQALGQGPQFIFQYYREEENGRGNFPPRFSGLQFPNYSSELNVNALELDDSALYLCASSTGANIANYGYTFGSGTRLTVV.

The gene calls are TRBV5-1 and TRBJ2-7, with TRBD2 matching 8 bases. This CDR3 region has 15 residues. Germline V gene sequence: CDR1 SGHRS, CDR2 YFSETQ. With V trimmed by 0 bases and J by 3 bases, 5 bases remained unmatched. The DNA for the CDR3 is TGCGCCAGCAGCTTGGAAAGCGGGGGCAACTACGAGCAGTACTTC. This codes for CASSLESGGNYEQYF.

This chain uses TRBV13 with TRBJ2-3; D gene uncertain. Germline loops: CDR1 PRHDT, CDR2 FYEKMQ (reference sequence). The CDR3 sequence is 13 residues long. Trimming removed 0 bases at V and 4 bases at J, with 5 bases between. In DNA form, the CDR3 reads TGTGCCAGCAGCTTAGGACTATCAGATACGCAGTATTTT. Translation gives CASSLGLSDTQYF.